One sample yielded the 22 T cell receptor beta chains listed below, sequenced in a study of blood T cell repertoires in COVID-19. Clones were sequenced by immunoSEQ multiplex PCR, and TCRdb holds only the in-frame ones, with some missing. The table has about 70,000 clones, roughly 88% seen once; the top ten hold approximately 6.8%. Sequencing used peripheral blood. These receptors all stem from a woman aged 70 to 79 with acute or convalescent COVID-19.

The chain combines TRBV9 with TRBJ1-1; 7 nucleotides agree with TRBD1. Trimming removed 3 bases from V and 3 bases from J; junction bases left unmatched: 5. Germline V CDR1 and CDR2: SGDLS, YYNGEE. This CDR3 contains 14 residues. The CDR3 DNA reads as TGTGCCAGCAGCGCAACAGGGGTGGACACTGAAGCTTTCTTT. It translates to CASSATGVDTEAFF.

The chain links TRBV5-6 to TRBJ2-3; D is perhaps TRBD2 (6 bases). The CDR3 extends over 15 amino acids. Germline V gene lookup returns CDR1 SGHDT and CDR2 YYEEEE. The germline V and J ends were trimmed by 4 bases and 1 base, with 13 bases remaining between them. The DNA of the CDR3 is TGTGCCAGCAGCCGTGGGCGGGGAGGCACAGATACGCAGTATTTT. It encodes CASSRGRGGTDTQYF.

This clone showed up just once. The rearrangement uses TRBV24-1 and TRBJ1-4; 12 positions agree with TRBD1. The V segment lost 3 bases and the J segment 7 bases; nucleotides outside the gene matches: 2. The CDR3 spans 15 residues. Germline values: CDR1 KGHDR, CDR2 SFDVKD. Written as DNA, the CDR3 is TGTGCCACCAGTGATGGGACAGGGGGCATTGAAAAACTGTTTTTT. Protein: CATSDGTGGIEKLFF.

The chain joins TRBV10-3 to TRBJ1-2; D is undetermined. This CDR3 region has 14 residues. The V gene lost 9 bases and the J gene lost 0 bases, with 14 bases spanning the gap. The germline gives CDR1 ENHRY, CDR2 SYGVKD. CDR3 coding DNA: TGTGCCATTTCCCCAGGCGAGACTAACTATGGCTACACCTTC. Encoded protein: CAISPGETNYGYTF.

V usage is TRBV29-1 and J usage is TRBJ1-1, with D tentatively TRBD1 (6 bases). Germline V gives CDR1 SQVTM, CDR2 ANQGSEA. Trimming left V 7 bases short and J 8 bases short, with 11 bases between. This CDR3 has 10 amino acids. The chain's CDR3 is CSARTEEAFF. As DNA, the CDR3 is TGCAGCGCCCGGACAGAGGAAGCTTTCTTT.

In its sample, this clone was seen a few times. The chain carries TRBV30 and TRBJ1-3; 7 positions agree with TRBD1. This CDR3 has 15 amino acids. The germline V gene encodes CDR1 GTSNPN and CDR2 SVGIG (reference sequence). V was pared by 8 bases and J by 2 bases, with 12 bases of the junction left unmatched. This chain's CDR3 is CARSRQGGAGNTIYF. The CDR3 DNA reads TGTGCCCGATCCCGACAGGGAGGAGCTGGAAACACCATATATTTT.

J is TRBJ1-2 and V is TRBV11-2, with D possibly TRBD1 on 6 matching bases. Trimming cost V 5 bases and J 6 bases, with 16 bases left between them. CDR3 length: 14 amino acids. Germline values: CDR1 SGHAT, CDR2 FQNNGV. The CDR3 DNA reads as TGTGCCAGCAGCGGGTGGGGGCGTATTAATGGCTACACCTTC. It codes for CASSGWGRINGYTF.

The chain joins TRBV2 to TRBJ2-5; TRBD2 matches 8 bases. Germline CDR1 reads SNHLY; CDR2 reads FYNNEI. V was pared by 3 bases and J by 4 bases, with 13 bases of the junction left unmatched. There are 17 residues in the CDR3. The CDR3: CASSDTRVAGQGETQYF. As DNA, the CDR3 is TGTGCCAGCAGTGACACCCGGGTAGCGGGGCAGGGAGAGACCCAGTACTTC.

V gene TRBV6-5 combines with J gene TRBJ1-1, with 9 bases that match TRBD1. The J segment lost 4 bases and the V segment lost 6 bases, leaving 9 bases of the junction unmatched. The germline V gene encodes CDR1 MNHEY and CDR2 SVGAGI. The CDR3 runs to 15 residues. CDR3 amino acids: CASSYQDRGSTEAFF. In nucleotides, the CDR3 is TGTGCCAGCAGCTACCAGGACAGGGGAAGCACTGAAGCTTTCTTT.

The rearrangement joins TRBV2 to TRBJ1-3; perhaps TRBD1 as D (6 bases). The ends were cut back, 8 bases at V and 0 bases at J, with 14 bases in the middle. Looked up from germline, CDR1 is SNHLY and CDR2 is FYNNEI. The CDR3 sequence is 15 residues long. Written as DNA, the CDR3 is TGTGCCAGCGCTCGAGGGACAAGCTCTGGAAACACCATATATTTT. Its protein is CASARGTSSGNTIYF.

This clone appeared once. J is TRBJ2-3 and V is TRBV9, with 10 bases that match TRBD2. J gave up 3 bases and V 0 bases, and 4 bases lay outside the gene matches. CDR1 and CDR2 (germline): SGDLS, YYNGEE. The CDR3 contains 16 residues. CDR3 sequence reads: CASSVEGSGGTDTQYF. The CDR3 nucleotides read TGTGCCAGCAGCGTAGAAGGTAGCGGGGGGACAGATACGCAGTATTTT. Full variable domain (outside the CDR3, taken from reference TRBV9 and TRBJ2-3): DSGVTQTPKHLITATGQRVTLRCSPRSGDLSVYWYQQSLDQGLQFLIQYYNGEERAKGNILERFSAQQFPDLHSELNLSSLELGDSALYFCASSVEGSGGTDTQYFGPGTRLTVL.

This chain links TRBV27 with TRBJ2-7, with D possibly being TRBD1 (6 bases). This CDR3 region has 14 residues. Germline-derived CDR1 and CDR2 are MNHEY and SMNVEV (reference sequence). V was clipped by 6 bases and J by 4 bases, with 16 bases between them. The CDR3, as DNA: TGTGCCAGCAGAAGCACAGGGCTGGGGTACGAGCAGTACTTC. It specifies CASRSTGLGYEQYF.

This chain links TRBV12-3 or TRBV12-4 with TRBJ1-5, with D unresolved. Trimming cost V 8 bases and J 7 bases, with 12 bases left between them. This CDR3 is built from 12 residues. CDR3 in DNA: TGTGCCAGCGCCGGACCGGGACAGCCCCAGCATTTT. Amino acids: CASAGPGQPQHF.

The chain recombines TRBV6-4 with TRBJ2-5; D possibly corresponds to TRBD1 (5 bases). CDR3 size: 17 residues. The V gene's germline CDR1 is MRHNA and CDR2 SNTAGT. V lost 2 bases to trimming and J lost 1 base, with 17 bases between them. CDR3: CASSDPETDKIQETQYF. CDR3 DNA: TGTGCCAGCAGTGACCCCGAGACAGACAAAATCCAAGAGACCCAGTACTTC.

V usage is TRBV19 and J usage is TRBJ2-1; possible D gene TRBD2, 5 bases. This CDR3 contains 17 residues. V was pared by 3 bases and J by 1 base, with 16 bases between. Germline V gene data show CDR1 as LNHDA and CDR2 as SQIVND (reference sequence). CDR3 region: CASSIRSGPGSYNEQFF. Here the CDR3 DNA reads TGTGCCAGTAGTATCCGGAGCGGCCCAGGTTCCTACAATGAGCAGTTCTTC.

This sequence joins TRBV6-5 and TRBJ1-2; TRBD1 matches at 8 bases. The CDR3 covers 13 residues. With 8 bases clipped from V and 8 bases from J, the junction kept 10 bases outside the gene matches. The V gene's germline CDR1 is MNHEY and CDR2 SVGAGI. The CDR3 spells CASSTGTGRGYTF. For the CDR3, the DNA is TGTGCCAGCTCGACAGGGACAGGACGCGGCTACACCTTC.

The chain joins TRBV28 to TRBJ1-1; D gene ambiguous. Trimming stripped 1 base from V and 10 bases from J, with 10 bases between. CDR1 is MDHEN, CDR2 SYDVKM, per germline. The CDR3 runs 12 residues. CDR3 nucleotide sequence: TGTGCCAGCAGTTTATACGGGTATCGAGCTTTCTTT. Translating gives CASSLYGYRAFF. The whole variable domain, remainder taken from reference TRBV28 and TRBJ1-1, is DVKVTQSSRYLVKRTGEKVFLECVQDMDHENMFWYRQDPGLGLRLIYFSYDVKMKEKGDIPEGYSVSREKKERFSLILESASTNQTSMYLCASSLYGYRAFFGQGTRLTVV.

The chain has TRBV6-5 and TRBJ2-3, with 9 bases lining up with TRBD2. CDR1 and CDR2 (germline): MNHEY, SVGAGI. The V segment lost 4 bases and the J segment 0 bases; nucleotides outside the gene matches: 5. This CDR3 is 16 amino acids long. CDR3 DNA sequence: TGTGCCAGCAGTTCTAGCGGGACCCGTAGCACAGATACGCAGTATTTT. Amino acids: CASSSSGTRSTDTQYF.

This chain joins TRBV6-5 and TRBJ2-5; 7 bases are a match to TRBD1. The germline CDR1 and CDR2 sequences are MNHEY and SVGAGI. This CDR3 comprises 15 residues. V gave up 0 bases and J gave up 2 bases; unmatched junction bases: 3. This chain's CDR3 is CASSYSRGRQETQYF. In nucleotides, the CDR3 is TGTGCCAGCAGTTACTCGAGGGGGCGTCAAGAGACCCAGTACTTC.

The V call is TRBV3-1 (or the pseudogene TRBV3-2), the J call TRBJ1-1, with no clear D. V lost 1 base, J lost 8 bases, and 11 bases lay in between. The CDR3 extends over 13 amino acids. Germline CDR1 LGHDT, CDR2 YNNKEL (reference sequence). DNA for the CDR3: TGTGCCAGCAGCCAAGGCAGAAACCAAGAAGCTTTCTTT. Translated, it gives CASSQGRNQEAFF.

The chain combines TRBV28 with TRBJ1-5; TRBD1 matches at 8 bases. Unmatched junction bases numbered 10, after V lost 5 bases and J lost 4 bases. The CDR3 loop spans 16 amino acids. The germline V gene has CDR1 MDHEN and CDR2 SYDVKM. CDR3 sequence (DNA): TGTGCCAGCAGTGGCCCCGGACAGGGACAAAATCAGCCCCAGCATTTT. Protein: CASSGPGQGQNQPQHF.

V and J are TRBV27 and TRBJ2-2; 9 bases are shared with TRBD1. The V and J ends lost 2 bases and 8 bases, in that order; junction bases with no gene match: 9. The V gene's germline CDR1 is MNHEY and CDR2 SMNVEV (reference sequence). This CDR3 comprises 16 residues. CDR3 bases: TGTGCCAGCAGTTTAGGAGGACAGGGGATTATTGGGGAGCTGTTTTTT. This translates into CASSLGGQGIIGELFF.